These 27 T cell receptor beta chains were sequenced from one sample in a study of blood T cell repertoires in COVID-19. This table comes from immunoSEQ multiplex PCR, and its TCRdb copy is limited to in-frame clones, with some not included. The sample includes some 270,000 clones, about 87% of them seen just once. The sequencing sample was made of PBMCs or T cells enriched from blood (not recorded which). These receptors came from a woman aged 25 to 39 with acute COVID-19.

V is TRBV7-2 and J is TRBJ1-3; 8 bases agree with TRBD1. Germline CDR1 is SGHTA and CDR2 is FQGNSA. The CDR3 consists of 17 residues. Germline trimming cut 1 base from V and 3 bases from J; bases unmatched to any gene: 8. The CDR3 DNA reads as TGTGCCAGCAGCTTAGTGGGCACAGGGGGTAATGGAAACACCATATATTTT. Amino acids: CASSLVGTGGNGNTIYF. Complete variable domain (other parts from reference TRBV7-2 and TRBJ1-3): GAGVSQSPSNKVTEKGKDVELRCDPISGHTALYWYRQSLGQGLEFLIYFQGNSAPDKSGLPSDRFSAERTGGSVSTLTIQRTQQEDSAVYLCASSLVGTGGNGNTIYFGEGSWLTVV.

The rearrangement joins TRBV5-5 to TRBJ2-1, with a possible D match to TRBD1 (5 bases). Germline CDR1 is SGHKS and CDR2 is YYEKEE (reference sequence). The V end lost 4 bases, the J end lost 4 bases, and 9 bases lay between the germline ends. This CDR3 region has 13 residues. The DNA for the CDR3 is TGTGCCAGCAGCCTTCAGGGTTACAATGAGCAGTTCTTC. Protein product: CASSLQGYNEQFF. Using reference TRBV5-5 and TRBJ2-1 for the parts outside the CDR3, the full variable domain is DAGVTQSPTHLIKTRGQQVTLRCSPISGHKSVSWYQQVLGQGPQFIFQYYEKEERGRGNFPDRFSARQFPNYSSELNVNALLLGDSALYLCASSLQGYNEQFFGPGTRLTVL.

This chain connects TRBV7-8 to TRBJ1-2, with TRBD1 identical over 9 bases. CDR1 is SGHVS and CDR2 is FQNEAQ in the germline V gene. This CDR3 is 17 amino acids long. With 2 bases clipped from V and 2 bases from J, the junction kept 9 bases outside the gene matches. For the CDR3, the DNA is TGTGCCAGCAGCTTACGAAGTCGGGACAGGGAGAACTATGGCTACACCTTC. Encoded protein: CASSLRSRDRENYGYTF.

A word on this clone: Its ends do not fully match the called genes, so a read error is possible. The rearrangement joins TRBV28 to TRBJ1-5; no reliable D call. This CDR3 has 13 amino acids. Germline V gives CDR1 MDHEN, CDR2 SYDVKM. The CDR3 spells CASSLSVNQPQHF. Written as DNA, the CDR3 is TGTGCCAGCAGCTTATCGGTCAATCAGCCCCAGCATTTT.

This clone was counted once. The chain joins TRBV5-1 to TRBJ1-2; possible D gene TRBD1, 6 bases. Germline loops: CDR1 SGHRS, CDR2 YFSETQ. This CDR3 region has 14 residues. With 2 bases removed from V and 8 bases from J, the gap between germline ends came to 16 bases. The CDR3, as DNA: TGCGCCAGCAGCTTACAGTCTCTTGGGGGCGGCTACACCTTC. This sequence encodes CASSLQSLGGGYTF.

This clone showed up just a few times. The genes are TRBV11-2 and TRBJ1-1; D possibly corresponds to TRBD1 (5 bases). Germline V CDR1 and CDR2: SGHAT, FQNNGV. Trimming took 8 bases from V and 2 from J, leaving 9 bases between them. The CDR3 spans 12 residues. CDR3 nucleotides: TGTGCCAGCGGAGGGGCTAACACTGAAGCTTTCTTT. This gives the protein CASGGANTEAFF. The full variable domain, completed using reference TRBV11-2 and TRBJ1-1, is EAGVAQSPRYKIIEKRQSVAFWCNPISGHATLYWYQQILGQGPKLLIQFQNNGVVDDSQLPKDRFSAERLKGVDSTLKIQPAKLEDSAVYLCASGGANTEAFFGQGTRLTVV.

The gene calls are TRBV28 and TRBJ1-6; weak D call: TRBD1 (6 bases). V shed 4 bases and J shed 5 bases, with 15 bases lying between them. The germline CDR1 and CDR2 sequences are MDHEN and SYDVKM. This CDR3 has 16 amino acids. CDR3 DNA: TGTGCCAGCAGTTCTGCAGGGGTCATGGATAATTCACCCCTCCACTTT. This translates into CASSSAGVMDNSPLHF. The complete variable domain, with remaining parts taken from reference TRBV28 and TRBJ1-6, reads DVKVTQSSRYLVKRTGEKVFLECVQDMDHENMFWYRQDPGLGLRLIYFSYDVKMKEKGDIPEGYSVSREKKERFSLILESASTNQTSMYLCASSSAGVMDNSPLHFGNGTRLTVT.

This chain connects TRBV11-3 to TRBJ2-1; possible D gene TRBD1, 6 bases. V gave up 1 base and J gave up 5 bases, with 12 bases separating them. CDR1 is SGHNT, CDR2 YENEEA, per germline. CDR3 size: 15 residues. The CDR3 DNA sequence: TGTGCCAGCAGCTTAGGGGGGCAGACACACAATGAGCAGTTCTTC. It specifies CASSLGGQTHNEQFF.

The V and J genes are TRBV18 and TRBJ1-6; 8 nucleotides align to TRBD1. The CDR3 extends over 20 amino acids. V lost 2 bases, J lost 0 bases, and 12 bases stayed unmatched. CDR1 and CDR2 from the germline V gene are KGHSH and LQKENI. The chain's CDR3 is CASSPWQGAFISSYNSPLHF. The DNA of the CDR3 is TGTGCCAGCTCACCATGGCAGGGGGCTTTCATTAGCTCCTATAATTCACCCCTCCACTTT.

The chain carries TRBV5-1 and TRBJ2-4, with D tentatively TRBD1 (6 bases). V lost 0 bases, J lost 6 bases, and 10 bases lay in between. CDR1 SGHRS and CDR2 YFSETQ come from the germline V gene. This CDR3 has 14 residues. This CDR3 is CASSLEDSGNIQYF. CDR3 DNA: TGCGCCAGCAGCTTGGAGGACAGTGGAAACATTCAGTACTTC.

A single count supports this clone. The rearrangement joins TRBV9 to TRBJ2-3; 8 bases map to TRBD1. Per the germline V gene, CDR1 is SGDLS and CDR2 is YYNGEE. The V segment lost 4 bases and the J segment 1 base; nucleotides outside the gene matches: 8. The CDR3 consists of 16 residues. The DNA of the CDR3 is TGTGCCAGCAGCTCCCAGACAGGGGTGGGCACAGATACGCAGTATTTT. This translates into CASSSQTGVGTDTQYF.

CDR3 in amino acids: CASSLGGYGYTF. For the CDR3, the DNA is TGTGCCAGCAGCTTAGGCGGCTATGGCTACACCTTC. The chain has TRBV7-7 and TRBJ1-2; D uncertain. The CDR3 is 12 amino acids. Germline CDR1 SSHAT, CDR2 FNYEAQ (reference sequence). V dropped 1 base and J dropped 4 bases, with 4 bases sitting between them.

The chain recombines TRBV3-1 (or the pseudogene TRBV3-2) with TRBJ2-4; 12 nucleotides align to TRBD2. The V gene end was trimmed by 4 bases and the J gene end by 10 bases; junction bases not matched to a gene: 8. This CDR3 has 15 residues. The germline CDR1 and CDR2 sequences are LGHDT and YNNKEL (reference sequence). DNA of the CDR3: TGTGCCAGCAGCCCTGGGGCTAGCGGGAGGGTTATTCAGTACTTC. Translating it yields CASSPGASGRVIQYF.

The V call is TRBV19, the J call TRBJ2-7, with D possibly TRBD1 on 6 matching bases. Germline assignment: CDR1 LNHDA and CDR2 SQIVND (reference sequence). The V and J ends lost 1 base and 5 bases respectively, with 9 bases between them. The CDR3 has 13 residues. The CDR3 nucleotides are TGTGCCAGTAGTATAGGGGCAGGGGACGAGCAGTACTTC. Residues: CASSIGAGDEQYF.

The rearrangement links TRBV5-1 to TRBJ2-1; 11 bases are shared with TRBD2. Germline CDR1 SGHRS, CDR2 YFSETQ. CDR3 size: 15 residues. V lost 5 bases and J lost 5; bases outside the gene matches: 6. CDR3 nucleotide sequence: TGCGCCAGCAGACCGACTAGCGGGGAGCACAATGAGCAGTTCTTC. Residues: CASRPTSGEHNEQFF.

The genes are TRBV15 and TRBJ2-3; 11 bases fit TRBD2. Germline loops: CDR1 LNHNV, CDR2 YYDKDF (reference sequence). V lost 5 bases and J lost 6; bases outside the gene matches: 4. This CDR3 is 14 amino acids long. In DNA form, the CDR3 reads TGTGCCACCAGCCTAGCGGGAGGTTCGGATACGCAGTATTTT. Its translation: CATSLAGGSDTQYF. Combining the CDR3 with reference TRBV15 and TRBJ2-3 gives the whole variable domain DAMVIQNPRYQVTQFGKPVTLSCSQTLNHNVMYWYQQKSSQAPKLLFHYYDKDFNNEADTPDNFQSRRPNTSFCFLDIRSPGLGDTAMYLCATSLAGGSDTQYFGPGTRLTVL.

The chain has TRBV18 and TRBJ2-1; TRBD2 aligns across 13 bases. The germline CDR1 and CDR2 sequences are KGHSH and LQKENI. The J segment lost 2 bases and the V segment lost 2 bases, leaving 0 bases of the junction unmatched. The CDR3 totals 16 residues. The CDR3 reads CASSPTSGGAYNEQFF. DNA of the CDR3: TGTGCCAGCTCACCAACTAGCGGGGGGGCCTACAATGAGCAGTTCTTC. Supplemented by reference TRBV18 and TRBJ2-1, the full variable domain reads NAGVMQNPRHLVRRRGQEARLRCSPMKGHSHVYWYRQLPEEGLKFMVYLQKENIIDESGMPKERFSAEFPKEGPSILRIQQVVRGDSAAYFCASSPTSGGAYNEQFFGPGTRLTVL.

This sequence joins TRBV7-2 and TRBJ2-3, with TRBD2 matching over 8 bases. The germline V gene has CDR1 SGHTA and CDR2 FQGNSA. The CDR3 extends over 15 amino acids. V dropped 3 bases and J dropped 4; count of bases not matched to a gene: 6. The CDR3 loop reads CASSLSGSVSDTQYF. CDR3 in DNA: TGTGCCAGCAGCTTGAGCGGGAGTGTCTCAGATACGCAGTATTTT.

This chain uses TRBV10-3 with TRBJ1-2; 9 bases align to TRBD1. CDR1 is ENHRY and CDR2 is SYGVKD in the germline V gene. Trimming cost V 3 bases and J 3 bases; bases outside gene matches: 5. The CDR3 totals 15 residues. CDR3 sequence reads: CAISDSTGGDYGYTF. CDR3 nucleotide sequence: TGTGCCATCAGTGATTCGACAGGGGGTGACTATGGCTACACCTTC.

This clone was seen a few times. The chain combines TRBV6-5 with TRBJ2-7; perhaps TRBD1 as D (5 bases). The CDR3 spans 14 residues. Trimming stripped 6 bases from V and 2 bases from J, with 14 bases between. Germline V gene data show CDR1 as MNHEY and CDR2 as SVGAGI. The CDR3 spells CASSLRGSPYEQYF. CDR3 bases: TGTGCCAGCAGCCTTAGGGGAAGCCCCTACGAGCAGTACTTC.

The J gene is TRBJ2-6, the V gene TRBV11-2, with 10 bases matching TRBD1. Germline CDR1 reads SGHAT; CDR2 reads FQNNGV. The CDR3 has 19 residues. V trimming: 5 bases; J trimming: 2 bases; junction bases outside the gene matches: 12. CDR3 protein: CASSRIRDRGYTGANVLTF. DNA for the CDR3: TGTGCCAGCAGCCGCATCCGGGACAGGGGATACACTGGGGCCAACGTCCTGACTTTC.

The sample holds one count of this clone. The rearrangement joins TRBV5-4 to TRBJ2-1; D unresolved. Trimming removed 0 bases from V and 0 bases from J, with 16 bases in between. Germline lookup yields CDR1 SGHNT and CDR2 YYREEE (reference sequence). There are 18 residues in the CDR3. The CDR3 DNA reads as TGTGCCAGCAGCTTGGCTGGCGGCGGAGCGTCCTCCTACAATGAGCAGTTCTTC. It yields the protein CASSLAGGGASSYNEQFF.

The rearrangement joins TRBV6-2 or TRBV6-3 to TRBJ2-3; maybe TRBD2 (6 bases). Germline CDR1 reads MNHEY; CDR2 reads SVGEGT. This CDR3 comprises 17 residues. The V end was cut by 2 bases, the J end by 5 bases, with 20 bases between. CDR3 loop: CASSYLTTVRGEDTQYF. The CDR3, as DNA: TGTGCCAGCAGTTACCTTACGACAGTGCGGGGTGAAGATACGCAGTATTTT.

The chain is built from TRBV5-1 and TRBJ2-1; D unresolved. V was clipped by 0 bases and J by 4 bases, with 11 bases between them. CDR1 and CDR2 from the germline V gene are SGHRS and YFSETQ. The CDR3 has 15 residues. In DNA form, the CDR3 reads TGCGCCAGCAGCTTGGGGGTCTCGGGTTACAATGAGCAGTTCTTC. It translates to CASSLGVSGYNEQFF.

The rearrangement uses TRBV5-1 and TRBJ2-2; TRBD2 agrees at 9 bases. Unmatched junction bases numbered 5, after V lost 3 bases and J lost 2 bases. CDR3 length equals 16 residues. CDR1 is SGHRS and CDR2 is YFSETQ in the germline V gene. The CDR3 loop is CASSSEGLANTGELFF. DNA for the CDR3: TGCGCCAGCAGCTCCGAGGGACTAGCTAACACCGGGGAGCTGTTTTTT.

The chain combines TRBV5-4 with TRBJ2-3; 7 bases line up with TRBD1. Per the germline V gene, CDR1 is SGHNT and CDR2 is YYREEE (reference sequence). J lost 6 bases, V lost 4 bases, and 17 bases had no gene match. CDR3 length equals 17 residues. CDR3 sequence (DNA): TGTGCCAGCAGCGACAAATACGGGACAGAAGGTCGGGATACGCAGTATTTT. As protein: CASSDKYGTEGRDTQYF.

The genes are TRBV6-1 and TRBJ1-6; 10 positions agree with TRBD1. Trimming cost V 4 bases and J 5 bases; bases outside gene matches: 5. The CDR3 is made up of 16 amino acids. Germline assignment: CDR1 MNHNS and CDR2 SASEGT. CDR3 bases: TGTGCCAGCAGTGGTTGGACAGGGGGGAATAATTCACCCCTCCACTTT. The encoded protein is CASSGWTGGNNSPLHF.